This T cell receptor beta chain was found in a study of early T cells in non-severe SARS-CoV-2 infection. Study-level information: Unsorted whole blood bulk RNA was sequenced, with unpaired chains. Study-level points and caveats: Using VDJdb, the matching emphasized anti-spike CD8 responses while missing private and CD4 specificities.

Concerning this clonotype itself: Its antigen remains unknown.

Unique molecular identifiers were affixed to single, distinct cDNA molecules. TCRdb independently ran MiXCR on the 5' RACE reads; one entry per CDR3 protein. Here the sample spans 25,000 to 30,000 distinct CDR3 sequences, 8.5% to 10% being singletons. The CDR3 has 13 residues. CDR1 SGHRS and CDR2 YFSETQ come from the germline V gene. Deletions cut 1 base from V and 5 bases from J, with 9 bases between. Sequencing was performed on whole blood. This sequence joins TRBV5-1 and TRBJ1-1; no clear D gene. The sequence was obtained from an adult who was a healthcare worker with PCR-confirmed SARS-CoV-2 infection or an uninfected control (not recorded which). CDR3 bases: TGCGCCAGCAGCTTGACCCTGGGGACTGAAGCTTTCTTT. Its protein is CASSLTLGTEAFF.